These 12 T cell receptor beta chains were all obtained from the same sample, sequenced in a study of cytomegalovirus exposure and HLA in healthy donors. This PCR relied on a set of 60 Vbeta primers and 13 Jbeta primers. The table came from immunoSEQ multiplex PCR; TCRdb's copy has only in-frame clones and leaves some out. The table shows more than 85,000 clones, with about 79% occurring only once. Sequencing used PBMCs. Receptors originate from a woman between 18 and 29 years old in good health and CMV-seronegative.

The chain couples TRBV29-1 to TRBJ1-2, with a tentative D call TRBD1 (6 bases). Germline CDR1 reads SQVTM; CDR2 reads ANQGSEA. Trimming pared 0 bases from V and 5 bases from J, leaving 13 bases between. The CDR3 consists of 14 residues. The CDR3 region is CSVEDNRVLYGYTF. The DNA of the CDR3 is TGCAGCGTTGAAGATAACAGGGTTTTGTATGGCTACACCTTC.

The chain has TRBV5-6 and TRBJ2-1, with a tentative D call TRBD2 (6 bases). Germline lookup yields CDR1 SGHDT and CDR2 YYEEEE. The CDR3 extends over 16 amino acids. V was trimmed by 1 base and J by 4 bases, leaving 15 bases between them. CDR3 bases: TGTGCCAGCAGCTTGAATGCCGGGAGTCAATACAATGAGCAGTTCTTC. Amino acid sequence: CASSLNAGSQYNEQFF. The entire variable domain, with the rest obtained from reference TRBV5-6 and TRBJ2-1, is as follows: DAGVTQSPTHLIKTRGQQVTLRCSPKSGHDTVSWYQQALGQGPQFIFQYYEEEERQRGNFPDRFSGHQFPNYSSELNVNALLLGDSALYLCASSLNAGSQYNEQFFGPGTRLTVL.

The chain has TRBV11-3 and TRBJ1-2; 9 positions agree with TRBD1. J lost 4 bases, V lost 5 bases, and 5 bases had no gene match. This CDR3 region has 14 residues. Germline CDR1 and CDR2: SGHNT and YENEEA. The CDR3 here is CASSRDREGYGYTF. The CDR3 region has the DNA TGTGCCAGCAGCAGGGACAGGGAAGGCTATGGCTACACCTTC.

The gene calls are TRBV7-2 and TRBJ2-2; 9 bases are a match to TRBD1. The V and J ends lost 5 bases and 6 bases, in that order; junction bases with no gene match: 13. CDR3 size: 17 residues. In germline, CDR1 is SGHTA, CDR2 FQGNSA. CDR3 in amino acids: CASSRRGGTGRSGELFF. For the CDR3, the DNA is TGTGCCAGCAGCCGTAGGGGGGGGACAGGGAGGTCCGGGGAGCTGTTTTTT.

The chain employs TRBV7-2 and TRBJ2-3, with 9 bases aligning to TRBD2. Germline CDR1 reads SGHTA; CDR2 reads FQGNSA. The CDR3 loop spans 16 amino acids. V was clipped by 1 base and J by 6 bases; unmatched bases: 8. The CDR3 spells CASSLVGRGGRDTQYF. Written as DNA, the CDR3 is TGTGCCAGCAGCTTAGTGGGGCGGGGGGGCCGGGATACGCAGTATTTT.

The J gene is TRBJ2-7, the V gene TRBV6-5, with 8 bases matching TRBD2. CDR1 and CDR2 (germline): MNHEY, SVGAGI. This CDR3 is 14 amino acids long. The ends lost 6 bases at V and 2 bases at J; junction bases unmatched: 6. In DNA, the CDR3 is TGTGCCAGCAGCTTAGCGGGGCCAACCTACGAGCAGTACTTC. Translating it yields CASSLAGPTYEQYF.

This chain connects TRBV30 to TRBJ2-3; 7 bases map to TRBD2. The V segment lost 0 bases and the J segment 7 bases; nucleotides outside the gene matches: 13. The CDR3 is made up of 16 amino acids. Germline loops: CDR1 GTSNPN, CDR2 SVGIG (reference sequence). The CDR3 DNA is TGTGCCTGGAGTGTTTACGGGGGGTCGGGCTTGCATACGCAGTATTTT. Its protein is CAWSVYGGSGLHTQYF.

This chain links TRBV11-2 with TRBJ1-4; TRBD1 matches 7 bases. The CDR3 length is 20 residues. Germline V lookup: CDR1 SGHAT, CDR2 FQNNGV. With V trimmed by 0 bases and J by 3 bases, 16 bases remained unmatched. The DNA for the CDR3 is TGTGCCAGCAGCTTAGAAAGCTCGTACAGGGGTATTGGGCCTAATGAAAAACTGTTTTTT. Translating gives CASSLESSYRGIGPNEKLFF.

This clone showed up just a few times. DNA of the CDR3: TGTGCCAGCAGTTACGGGGGGGATAACACTGAAGCTTTCTTT. Its protein product is CASSYGGDNTEAFF. This sequence joins TRBV6-5 and TRBJ1-1, with a weak D call TRBD1 (5 bases). This CDR3 is built from 14 residues. V lost 2 bases and J lost 2, with 9 bases in between. CDR1 and CDR2 (germline): MNHEY, SVGAGI.

Remarks on this clone: At one of its ends the junction is not consistent with the germline gene, which may arise from a read error. V gene TRBV7-9 combines with J gene TRBJ2-3; 12 positions match TRBD2. CDR3 length: 15 amino acids. Germline CDR1 is SEHNR and CDR2 is FQNEAQ (reference sequence). The CDR3 DNA sequence: TGTGCCAGCAGCCTAGCGGGAGGGTTCACAGATACGCAGTATTTT. The encoded protein is CASSLAGGFTDTQYF.

The chain carries TRBV18 and TRBJ2-2; D may be TRBD1 (6 bases). V dropped 0 bases and J dropped 0 bases, with 8 bases sitting between them. Germline CDR1 KGHSH, CDR2 LQKENI. CDR3 size: 16 residues. The CDR3 sequence: CASSPPTGTNTGELFF. The CDR3 nucleotides read TGTGCCAGCTCACCACCTACAGGGACGAACACCGGGGAGCTGTTTTTT.

Points on this clone: Other nucleotide sequences in the sample specify the same CDR3. V usage is TRBV2 and J usage is TRBJ2-5; perhaps TRBD1 as D (6 bases). The J call may be faulty, since TRBJ2-7 better matches the DNA end. The CDR3 is 14 amino acids. Germline V gene lookup returns CDR1 SNHLY and CDR2 FYNNEI. The CDR3 loop is CASSEQGSTYEQYF. CDR3 DNA: TGTGCCAGCAGTGAGCAGGGGAGTACCTACGAGCAGTACTTC.